Described below is a single T cell receptor beta chain sequence and its context. Antigen specificity is unknown. The sample comes from a study of T-cell reconstitution after alpha-beta-depleted transplantation in children. Study findings and constraints: Alpha-beta T cells about two months after transplant reportedly derived from several hundred expanded graft clones. The main origin of T-cell counts and diversity one year after transplant was newly produced T cells. Some patients owed their high day-60 TCRbeta diversity to surviving recipient T cells and thymic progenitors.

Unique molecular identifiers featured in how the TCRbeta library was prepared. Using its own MiXCR run on the PCR reads, TCRdb lists one record per CDR3 protein. The data hold hundreds of thousands of distinct CDR3 sequences, with around 13% observed a single time. V lost 5 bases, J lost 0 bases, and 11 bases lay in between. This CDR3 has 15 amino acids. Germline-derived CDR1 and CDR2 are SGHVS and FQNEAQ. This chain connects TRBV7-8 to TRBJ1-3; D not resolved. The sequence came from a male patient younger than 18 who had a stem cell transplant for acute myeloid leukemia, so the T cells may come from the graft donor. The sample consisted of PBMCs, mostly from graft donor cells, taken 360 days after TCRalphabeta/CD19-depleted stem cell transplant. The CDR3: CASSQTLNSGNTIYF. In DNA form, the CDR3 reads TGTGCCAGCAGCCAGACCCTCAACTCTGGAAACACCATATATTTT. The whole variable domain, filled in from reference TRBV7-8 and TRBJ1-3, reads GAGVSQSPRYKVAKRGQDVALRCDPISGHVSLFWYQQALGQGPEFLTYFQNEAQLDKSGLPSDRFFAERPEGSVSTLKIQRTQQEDSAVYLCASSQTLNSGNTIYFGEGSWLTVV.